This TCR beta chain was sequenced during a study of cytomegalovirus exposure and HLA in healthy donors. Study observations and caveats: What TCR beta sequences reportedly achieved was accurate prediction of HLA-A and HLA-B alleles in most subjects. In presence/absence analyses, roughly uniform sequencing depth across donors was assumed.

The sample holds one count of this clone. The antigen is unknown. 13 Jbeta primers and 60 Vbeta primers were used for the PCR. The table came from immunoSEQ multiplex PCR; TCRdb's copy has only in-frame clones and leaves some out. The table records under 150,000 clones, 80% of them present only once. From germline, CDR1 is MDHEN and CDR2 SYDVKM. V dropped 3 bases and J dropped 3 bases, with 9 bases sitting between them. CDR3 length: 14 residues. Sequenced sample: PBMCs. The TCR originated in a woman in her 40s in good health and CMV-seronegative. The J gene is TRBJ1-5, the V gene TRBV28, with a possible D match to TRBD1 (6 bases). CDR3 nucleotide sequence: TGTGCCAGCAGTTTGTCAGGGGCCAATCAGCCCCAGCATTTT. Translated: CASSLSGANQPQHF.